One sample yielded the 18 T cell receptor beta chains listed below, sequenced in a study of blood T cell repertoires in COVID-19. TCRdb keeps only in-frame clones here, not all; method: immunoSEQ multiplex PCR. The table records 440,000 or so clones, over 75% of them present only once. The source material was peripheral blood. The receptors derive from a woman between 35 and 50 years old with COVID-19, enrolled during active disease.

For the CDR3, the DNA is TGTGCCAGCAGCCAAGAGGGGCCGGGTCCCCAAGAGACCCAGTACTTC. Translating it yields CASSQEGPGPQETQYF. The chain joins TRBV3-1 (or the pseudogene TRBV3-2) to TRBJ2-5; D might be TRBD1 (5 bases). The V gene lost 0 bases and the J gene lost 1 base, with 12 bases spanning the gap. The CDR3 length is 16 residues. The V gene's germline CDR1 is LGHDT and CDR2 YNNKEL (reference sequence).

This rearrangement joins TRBV9 to TRBJ2-2; D is possibly TRBD2 (5 bases). The germline V gene encodes CDR1 SGDLS and CDR2 YYNGEE. V lost 4 bases and J lost 4, with 17 bases in between. This CDR3 has 16 residues. Here the CDR3 DNA reads TGTGCCAGCAGCCTAAGAGGACTCGCGAGCACCGGGGAGCTGTTTTTT. Residues: CASSLRGLASTGELFF.

This sequence joins TRBV15 and TRBJ1-1, with D possibly being TRBD1 (5 bases). The CDR3 contains 13 residues. Germline loops: CDR1 LNHNV, CDR2 YYDKDF (reference sequence). Trimming removed 5 bases at V and 6 bases at J, with 13 bases between. The CDR3 DNA reads TGTGCCACCAGCTCCGACCAAGGGGCTGAAGCTTTCTTT. It translates to CATSSDQGAEAFF.

This clone came up once. The chain recombines TRBV27 with TRBJ2-5; 12 nucleotides line up with TRBD1. Germline lookup yields CDR1 MNHEY and CDR2 SMNVEV (reference sequence). V dropped 3 bases and J dropped 5; count of bases not matched to a gene: 7. This CDR3 spans 16 amino acids. CDR3 in amino acids: CASSFTGQGAWETQYF. In nucleotides, the CDR3 is TGTGCCAGCAGTTTCACGGGACAGGGGGCTTGGGAGACCCAGTACTTC.

The rearrangement uses TRBV20-1 and TRBJ2-2, with D unclear. V was pared by 3 bases and J by 9 bases, with 8 bases between. Germline assignment: CDR1 DFQATT and CDR2 SNEGSKA (reference sequence). The CDR3 sequence is 11 residues long. The CDR3 here is CSASRSRELFF. CDR3 coding DNA: TGCAGTGCTAGCCGTAGCCGGGAGCTGTTTTTT.

The chain recombines TRBV6-1 with TRBJ2-7; TRBD2 matches 13 bases. Looked up from germline, CDR1 is MNHNS and CDR2 is SASEGT. The CDR3 consists of 15 residues. V lost 2 bases, J lost 5 bases, and 3 bases stayed unmatched. CDR3 protein: CASSERLAGGDEQYF. Here the CDR3 DNA reads TGTGCCAGCAGTGAAAGACTAGCGGGAGGAGACGAGCAGTACTTC.

The chain combines TRBV4-3 with TRBJ1-2, with D uncertain. Germline V lookup: CDR1 LGHNA, CDR2 YSLEER. This CDR3 contains 18 residues. With 0 bases removed from V and 4 bases from J, the gap between germline ends came to 21 bases. CDR3 sequence: CASSQEVPGAEMSYGYTF. The CDR3 DNA follows: TGCGCCAGCAGCCAAGAGGTCCCGGGAGCCGAGATGAGCTATGGCTACACCTTC.

The rearrangement joins TRBV27 to TRBJ2-3; 7 bases agree with TRBD1. Germline lookup yields CDR1 MNHEY and CDR2 SMNVEV (reference sequence). This CDR3 is built from 16 residues. Unmatched junction bases numbered 7, after V lost 4 bases and J lost 0 bases. DNA of the CDR3: TGTGCCAGCAGTTATGGGACAGTGGGAAGCACAGATACGCAGTATTTT. This translates into CASSYGTVGSTDTQYF.

This chain links TRBV5-1 with TRBJ1-1; weak D call: TRBD1 (5 bases). This CDR3 is 14 amino acids long. From germline, CDR1 is SGHRS and CDR2 YFSETQ. Trimming took off 6 bases at V and 0 bases at J, with 12 bases between the two ends. CDR3 sequence (DNA): TGCGCCAGCACCCCGACAGCCTTGAACACTGAAGCTTTCTTT. Encoded protein: CASTPTALNTEAFF.

The gene calls are TRBV14 and TRBJ2-7, with D possibly being TRBD1 (6 bases). V was trimmed by 3 bases and J by 3 bases, leaving 9 bases between them. Germline V lookup: CDR1 SGHDN, CDR2 FVKESK. This CDR3 has 13 residues. CDR3 in amino acids: CASSQLQGYEQYF. For the CDR3, the DNA is TGTGCCAGCAGCCAGCTACAGGGCTACGAGCAGTACTTC.

The chain links TRBV27 to TRBJ2-1; the D gene is possibly TRBD1 (6 bases). V was clipped by 5 bases and J by 8 bases, with 22 bases between them. Germline values: CDR1 MNHEY, CDR2 SMNVEV (reference sequence). This CDR3 has 16 residues. The CDR3 sequence: CASSRPGTINVDEQFF. The CDR3 DNA sequence: TGTGCCAGCAGTCGTCCCGGGACAATCAATGTCGATGAGCAGTTCTTC.

This chain joins TRBV3-1 (or the pseudogene TRBV3-2) and TRBJ2-3; 9 positions match TRBD1. Germline CDR1 LGHDT, CDR2 YNNKEL (reference sequence). V dropped 4 bases and J dropped 4; count of bases not matched to a gene: 6. This CDR3 is built from 15 residues. The CDR3 DNA is TGTGCCAGCAGCCCCGGACAGGGGAAGGCAGATACGCAGTATTTT. This codes for CASSPGQGKADTQYF.

V usage is TRBV18 and J usage is TRBJ2-3; TRBD2 matches 8 bases. The CDR3 extends over 15 amino acids. The trim removed 6 bases at V and 2 bases at J, leaving 7 bases unmatched. Per germline, CDR1 KGHSH and CDR2 LQKENI. The CDR3 reads CASSASGGTTDTQYF. The CDR3 nucleotides are TGTGCCAGCTCCGCAAGCGGGGGAACCACAGATACGCAGTATTTT.

In regard to this clone: Different DNA sequences within this sample yield the same CDR3. This chain joins TRBV27 and TRBJ1-6; D possibly corresponds to TRBD1 (5 bases). With 3 bases removed from V and 9 bases from J, the gap between germline ends came to 12 bases. CDR1 is MNHEY and CDR2 is SMNVEV in the germline V gene (reference sequence). The CDR3 loop spans 14 amino acids. CDR3 residues: CASSFQGEGSPLHF. The CDR3 DNA reads TGTGCCAGCAGTTTTCAAGGGGAAGGTTCACCCCTCCACTTT.

J is TRBJ1-2 and V is TRBV21-1. TRBV21-1 is a documented pseudogene. The CDR3 loop spans 13 amino acids. In DNA form, the CDR3 reads TGTGCCAGCAACAAAGGACATGAGGGCGGCTACACCTTC. This encodes CASNKGHEGGYTF.

This clone was counted only a few times. The chain has TRBV19 and TRBJ1-1; maybe TRBD1 (5 bases). CDR3 size: 16 residues. Trimming shortened V by 3 bases and J by 3 bases, and 17 bases separated the two germline ends. Germline V gives CDR1 LNHDA, CDR2 SQIVND (reference sequence). Here the CDR3 reads CASSMSAYRIDTEAFF. The DNA of the CDR3 is TGTGCCAGTAGTATGTCTGCCTACAGGATTGACACTGAAGCTTTCTTT.

This rearrangement joins TRBV7-6 to TRBJ1-1, with 11 bases matching TRBD1. V was pared by 0 bases and J by 6 bases, with 3 bases of the junction left unmatched. The germline CDR1 and CDR2 sequences are SGHVS and FNYEAQ. The CDR3 spans 15 residues. The chain's CDR3 is CASSLAPGQGAEAFF. DNA of the CDR3: TGTGCCAGCAGCTTAGCACCGGGACAGGGGGCTGAAGCTTTCTTT.

The chain is built from TRBV23-1 and TRBJ2-5; 7 bases line up with TRBD1. TRBV23-1 counts as an open reading frame of uncertain function. The CDR3 sequence is 17 residues long. The V gene end was trimmed by 4 bases and the J gene end by 1 base; junction bases not matched to a gene: 12. The CDR3 sequence: CASSLNPTGWCQETQYF. The CDR3 nucleotides read TGCGCCAGCAGTCTTAATCCGACAGGGTGGTGCCAAGAGACCCAGTACTTC.